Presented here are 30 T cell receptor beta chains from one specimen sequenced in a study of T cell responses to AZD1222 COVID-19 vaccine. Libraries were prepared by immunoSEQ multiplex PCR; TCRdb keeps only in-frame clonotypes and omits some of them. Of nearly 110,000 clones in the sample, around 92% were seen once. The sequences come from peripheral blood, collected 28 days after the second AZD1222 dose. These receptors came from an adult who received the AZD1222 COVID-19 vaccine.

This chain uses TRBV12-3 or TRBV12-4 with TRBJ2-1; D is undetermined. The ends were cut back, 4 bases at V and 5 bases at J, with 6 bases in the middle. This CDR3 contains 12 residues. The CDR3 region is CASSSFNNEQFF. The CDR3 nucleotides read TGTGCCAGCAGTTCTTTTAACAATGAGCAGTTCTTC.

The CDR3 spells CATSRDRGGSTDTQYF. CDR3 nucleotides: TGTGCCACCAGCAGAGATCGTGGGGGGAGCACAGATACGCAGTATTTT. J is TRBJ2-3 and V is TRBV15; D might be TRBD2 (6 bases). The CDR3 is 16 residues long. The germline V gene encodes CDR1 LNHNV and CDR2 YYDKDF (reference sequence). Deletions cut 0 bases from V and 0 bases from J, with 10 bases between.

In nucleotides, the CDR3 is TGTGCCAGCAGCTCGGGTCCTCAAGAGACCCAGTACTTC. Protein product: CASSSGPQETQYF. The chain carries TRBV5-6 and TRBJ2-5; D not certain. The germline CDR1 and CDR2 sequences are SGHDT and YYEEEE. The V gene lost 3 bases and the J gene lost 2 bases, with 8 bases spanning the gap. The CDR3 runs to 13 residues.

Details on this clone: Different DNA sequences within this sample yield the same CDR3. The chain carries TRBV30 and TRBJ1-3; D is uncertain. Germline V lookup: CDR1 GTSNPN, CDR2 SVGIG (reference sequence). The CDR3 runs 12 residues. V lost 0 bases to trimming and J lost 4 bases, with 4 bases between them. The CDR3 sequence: CAWSVPGNTIYF. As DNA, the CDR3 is TGTGCCTGGAGTGTGCCCGGAAACACCATATATTTT.

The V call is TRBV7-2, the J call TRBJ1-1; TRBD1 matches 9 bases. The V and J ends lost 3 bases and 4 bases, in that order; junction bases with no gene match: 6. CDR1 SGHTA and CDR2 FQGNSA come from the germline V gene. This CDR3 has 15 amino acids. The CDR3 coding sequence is TGTGCCAGCAGCTTCCAACAGGGGGCCGTCACTGAAGCTTTCTTT. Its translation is CASSFQQGAVTEAFF.

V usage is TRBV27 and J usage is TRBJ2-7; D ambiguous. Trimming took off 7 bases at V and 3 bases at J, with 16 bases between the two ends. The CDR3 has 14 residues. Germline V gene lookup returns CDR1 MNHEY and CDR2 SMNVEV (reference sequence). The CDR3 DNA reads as TGTGCCAGCAAACAGATCGACGGTGGCTACGAGCAGTACTTC. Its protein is CASKQIDGGYEQYF.

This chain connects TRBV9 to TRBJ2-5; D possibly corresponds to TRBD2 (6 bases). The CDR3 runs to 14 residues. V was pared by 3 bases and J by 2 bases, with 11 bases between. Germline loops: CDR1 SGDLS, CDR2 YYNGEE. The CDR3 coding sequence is TGTGCCAGCAGCGGCGGGACTGTACAAGAGACCCAGTACTTC. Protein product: CASSGGTVQETQYF.

The CDR3 region is CASSLKVRMNTEAFF. CDR3 nucleotides: TGTGCCAGCAGTTTAAAGGTCAGAATGAACACTGAAGCTTTCTTT. This sequence joins TRBV27 and TRBJ1-1; D not resolved. The CDR3 loop spans 15 amino acids. Trimming removed 2 bases at V and 0 bases at J, with 10 bases between. Germline CDR1 and CDR2: MNHEY and SMNVEV (reference sequence).

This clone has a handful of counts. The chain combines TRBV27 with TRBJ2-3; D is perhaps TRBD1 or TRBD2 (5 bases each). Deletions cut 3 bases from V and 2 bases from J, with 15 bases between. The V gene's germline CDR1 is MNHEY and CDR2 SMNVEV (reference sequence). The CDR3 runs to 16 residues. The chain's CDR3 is CASSLARELNTDTQYF. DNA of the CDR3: TGTGCCAGCAGTTTGGCCAGGGAGTTAAACACAGATACGCAGTATTTT.

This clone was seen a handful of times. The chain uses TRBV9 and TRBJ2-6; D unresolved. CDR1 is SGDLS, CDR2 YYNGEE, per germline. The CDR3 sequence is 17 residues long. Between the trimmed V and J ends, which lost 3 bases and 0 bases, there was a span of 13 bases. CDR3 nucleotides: TGTGCCAGCAGCGCCGGGCCCAGAAACTCTGGGGCCAACGTCCTGACTTTC. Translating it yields CASSAGPRNSGANVLTF.

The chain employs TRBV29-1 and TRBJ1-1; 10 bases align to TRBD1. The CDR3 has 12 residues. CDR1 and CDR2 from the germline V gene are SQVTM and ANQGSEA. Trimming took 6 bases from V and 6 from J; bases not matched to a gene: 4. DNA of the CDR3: TGCAGCGTCCGACAGGGGGCCTCTGAAGCTTTCTTT. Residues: CSVRQGASEAFF.

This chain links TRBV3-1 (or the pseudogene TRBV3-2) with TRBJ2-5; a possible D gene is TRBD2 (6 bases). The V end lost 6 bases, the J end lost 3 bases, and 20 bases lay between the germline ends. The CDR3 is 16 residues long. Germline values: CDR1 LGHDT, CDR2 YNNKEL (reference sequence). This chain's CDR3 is CASRFTDYRPEETQYF. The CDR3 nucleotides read TGTGCCAGCAGATTCACGGACTATCGACCCGAAGAGACCCAGTACTTC.

The CDR3 sequence is CASRTGGNSKPQHF. As DNA, the CDR3 is TGTGCCAGCCGGACAGGGGGTAATTCTAAGCCCCAGCATTTT. The chain links TRBV6-5 to TRBJ1-5; 10 bases are shared with TRBD1. CDR3 size: 14 residues. Germline CDR1 MNHEY, CDR2 SVGAGI. V was clipped by 8 bases and J by 8 bases; unmatched bases: 9.

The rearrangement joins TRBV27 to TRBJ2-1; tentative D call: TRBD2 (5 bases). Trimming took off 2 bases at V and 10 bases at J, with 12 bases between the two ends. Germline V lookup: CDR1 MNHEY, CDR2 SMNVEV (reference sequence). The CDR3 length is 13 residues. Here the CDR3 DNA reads TGTGCCAGCAGTTTAGAGGGCCGGCAGGAGCAGTTCTTC. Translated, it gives CASSLEGRQEQFF.

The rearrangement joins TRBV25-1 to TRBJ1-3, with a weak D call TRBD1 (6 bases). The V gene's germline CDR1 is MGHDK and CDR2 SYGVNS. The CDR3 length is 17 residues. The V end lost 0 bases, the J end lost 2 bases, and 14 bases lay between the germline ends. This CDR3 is CASSEYFGGPAGNTIYF. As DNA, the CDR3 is TGTGCCAGCAGTGAATATTTCGGGGGCCCGGCTGGAAACACCATATATTTT.

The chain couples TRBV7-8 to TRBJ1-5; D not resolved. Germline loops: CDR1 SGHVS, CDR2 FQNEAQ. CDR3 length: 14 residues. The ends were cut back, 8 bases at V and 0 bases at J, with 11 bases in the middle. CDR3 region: CASRSGDSNQPQHF. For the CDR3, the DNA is TGTGCCAGCCGCTCCGGGGATAGCAATCAGCCCCAGCATTTT.

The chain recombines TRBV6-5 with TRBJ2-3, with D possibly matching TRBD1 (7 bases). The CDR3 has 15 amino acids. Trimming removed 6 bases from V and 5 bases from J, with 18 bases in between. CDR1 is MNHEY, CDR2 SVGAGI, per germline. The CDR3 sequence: CASRTGRPRGDTQYF. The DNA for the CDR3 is TGTGCCAGCAGGACAGGGAGGCCCCGGGGAGATACGCAGTATTTT.

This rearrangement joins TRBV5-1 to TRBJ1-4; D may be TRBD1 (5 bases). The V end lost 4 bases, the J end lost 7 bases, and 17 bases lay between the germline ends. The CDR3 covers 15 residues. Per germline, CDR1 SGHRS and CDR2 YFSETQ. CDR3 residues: CASSPSIRAGEKLFF. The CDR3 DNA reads TGCGCCAGCAGCCCCTCTATCAGGGCCGGTGAAAAACTGTTTTTT.

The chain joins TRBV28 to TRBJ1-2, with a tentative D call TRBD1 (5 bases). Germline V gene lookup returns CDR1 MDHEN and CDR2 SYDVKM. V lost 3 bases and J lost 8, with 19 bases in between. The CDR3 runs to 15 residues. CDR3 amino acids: CASSFAGLKLKGYTF. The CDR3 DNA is TGTGCCAGCAGTTTTGCGGGGCTCAAGCTAAAAGGCTACACCTTC.

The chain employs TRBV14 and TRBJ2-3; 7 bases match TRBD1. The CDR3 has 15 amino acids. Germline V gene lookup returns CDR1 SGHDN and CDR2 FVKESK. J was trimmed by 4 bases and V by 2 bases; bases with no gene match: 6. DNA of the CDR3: TGTGCCAGCAGCCAAACGACAGGGATCGCAGATACGCAGTATTTT. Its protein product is CASSQTTGIADTQYF.

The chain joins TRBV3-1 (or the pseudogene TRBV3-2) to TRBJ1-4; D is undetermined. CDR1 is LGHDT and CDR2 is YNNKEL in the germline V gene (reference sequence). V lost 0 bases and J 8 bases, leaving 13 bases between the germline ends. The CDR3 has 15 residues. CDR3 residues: CASSQDRVVGEKLFF. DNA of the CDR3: TGTGCCAGCAGCCAAGATCGGGTAGTAGGGGAAAAACTGTTTTTT.

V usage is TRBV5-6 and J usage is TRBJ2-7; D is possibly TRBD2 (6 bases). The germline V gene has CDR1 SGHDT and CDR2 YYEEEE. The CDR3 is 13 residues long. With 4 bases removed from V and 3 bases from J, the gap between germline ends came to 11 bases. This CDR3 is CASSGWGVYEQYF. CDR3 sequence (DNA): TGTGCCAGCAGCGGGTGGGGGGTCTACGAGCAGTACTTC.

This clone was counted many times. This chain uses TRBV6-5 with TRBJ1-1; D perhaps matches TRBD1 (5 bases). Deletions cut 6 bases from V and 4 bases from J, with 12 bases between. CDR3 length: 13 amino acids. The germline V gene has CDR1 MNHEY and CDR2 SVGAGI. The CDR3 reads CASRTIRGTEAFF. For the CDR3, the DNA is TGTGCCAGCAGGACCATAAGGGGCACTGAAGCTTTCTTT.

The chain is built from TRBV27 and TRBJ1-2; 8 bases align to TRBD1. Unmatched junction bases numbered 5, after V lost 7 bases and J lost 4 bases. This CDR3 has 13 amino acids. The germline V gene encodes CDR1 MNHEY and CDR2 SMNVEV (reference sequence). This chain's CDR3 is CASKLGTGYGYTF. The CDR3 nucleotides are TGTGCCAGCAAATTAGGGACAGGCTATGGCTACACCTTC.

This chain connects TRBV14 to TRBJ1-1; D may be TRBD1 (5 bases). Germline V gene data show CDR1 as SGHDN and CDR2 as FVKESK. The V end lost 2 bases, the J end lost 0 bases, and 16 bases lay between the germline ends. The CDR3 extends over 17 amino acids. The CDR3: CASSQYPGLIMNTEAFF. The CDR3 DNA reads TGTGCCAGCAGCCAATACCCGGGACTTATAATGAACACTGAAGCTTTCTTT.

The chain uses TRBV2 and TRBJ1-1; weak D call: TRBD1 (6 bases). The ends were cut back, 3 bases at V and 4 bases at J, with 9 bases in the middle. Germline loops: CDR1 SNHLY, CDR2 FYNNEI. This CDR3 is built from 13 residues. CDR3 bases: TGTGCCAGCAGTGAGGCACAGGGCACTGAAGCTTTCTTT. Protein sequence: CASSEAQGTEAFF.

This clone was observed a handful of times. The CDR3 protein is CASTPLASGRSSYEQYF. The CDR3 nucleotides are TGCGCCAGCACCCCCTTGGCTAGCGGGAGGAGCTCCTACGAGCAGTACTTC. This rearrangement joins TRBV10-1 to TRBJ2-7, with TRBD2 identical over 11 bases. Trimming removed 7 bases from V and 0 bases from J; junction bases left unmatched: 11. The germline CDR1 and CDR2 sequences are WNHNN and SYGVQD (reference sequence). This CDR3 comprises 17 residues.

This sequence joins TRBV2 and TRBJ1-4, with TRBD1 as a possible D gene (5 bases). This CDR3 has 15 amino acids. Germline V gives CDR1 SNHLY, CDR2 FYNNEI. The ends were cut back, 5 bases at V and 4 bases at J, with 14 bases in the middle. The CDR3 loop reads CASSYSPGGNEKLFF. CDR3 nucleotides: TGTGCCAGCAGTTATTCCCCCGGGGGTAATGAAAAACTGTTTTTT. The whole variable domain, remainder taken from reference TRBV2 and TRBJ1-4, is EPEVTQTPSHQVTQMGQEVILRCVPISNHLYFYWYRQILGQKVEFLVSFYNNEISEKSEIFDDQFSVERPDGSNFTLKIRSTKLEDSAMYFCASSYSPGGNEKLFFGSGTQLSVL.

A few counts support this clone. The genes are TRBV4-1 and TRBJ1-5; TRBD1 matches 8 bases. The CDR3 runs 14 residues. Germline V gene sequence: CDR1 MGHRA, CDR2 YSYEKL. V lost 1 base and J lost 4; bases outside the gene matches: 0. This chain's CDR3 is CASSQGTGNQPQHF. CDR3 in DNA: TGCGCCAGCAGCCAAGGGACAGGGAATCAGCCCCAGCATTTT.

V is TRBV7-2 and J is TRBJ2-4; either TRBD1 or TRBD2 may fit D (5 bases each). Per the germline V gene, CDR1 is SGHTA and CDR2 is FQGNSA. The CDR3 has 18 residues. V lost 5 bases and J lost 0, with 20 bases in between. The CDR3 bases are TGTGCCAGCAGCCCCGGGGTGTGGACAAACATAGCCAAAAACATTCAGTACTTC. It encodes CASSPGVWTNIAKNIQYF.